This TCR beta chain was obtained from a study of blood T cell repertoires in COVID-19 (TCRdb year 2020). About the full investigation: Samples from collaborators originated in the United States, Italy and Spain and spanned both the acute and convalescent phases of COVID-19. The prospective study material was composed of cDNA or gDNA derived from T cells, B-cell-depleted T cells, or PBMCs. Deeply sampled blood TCRbeta repertoires from subjects exposed to, actively infected with, or recovered from COVID-19 were included in the dataset. A freely available public database, intended as a resource for researchers studying the immune response to SARS-CoV-2, is where the repertoires were released. Samples came from the ongoing ImmuneRACE study (first 160 participants) plus 1,254 subjects from 6 global collaborators. Nearly every sample came with metadata listing a de-identified subject ID, COVID-19 status, age in years and sex. HLA class I and class II types, where available, came from metadata supplied by the sample provider rather than from assay-based typing.

Participants in the prospective study were enrolled through a virtual design, were aged roughly 18 to 100 years, and lived in approximately 25 United States geographic areas. In the prospective study, cohorts were assigned on the basis of participant-reported clinical history obtained from a screening survey and a study questionnaire. ImmuneRACE Cohort 3 recovered participants were defined by two consecutive negative NP/OP PCR tests, healthcare professional clearance, or symptom resolution. Each participant in the prospective study had whole blood, serum and a nasopharyngeal or oropharyngeal swab collected by mobile phlebotomists. Prospective study participants could optionally give additional blood draws and questionnaires over a roughly 2-month period. Blood samples from the prospective study were shipped frozen or at room temperature prior to DNA extraction. The paper as a whole reports these results and caveats: Clinical and demographic metadata were provided uncurated, with the amount varying by source and participant.

CDR1 and CDR2, per the germline V gene (reference sequence), are GTSNPN and SVGIG. There are 14 amino acids in the CDR3, from cysteine to phenylalanine inclusive. The entry retains the CDR3 DNA only, 42 bases that are in frame from base 1. Trimming at the junction amounts to 0 bases on V and 4 bases on J, and the germline ends lie 12 bases apart. On this clone itself: The antigen it recognizes is unknown. No much larger clone is present one base from it, and per-base qualities are unavailable.

TCRbeta CDR3 regions were amplified from genomic DNA using the immunoSEQ Assay, a bias-controlled multiplex PCR. The authors' analysis ran thus. The number of nucleated cells in each sample was estimated by amplification of reference gene primers within the assay. Sequence reads were collapsed and filtered to measure the absolute abundance of every unique TCRbeta CDR3 rearrangement. For each sample, productive Simpson clonality was calculated as the square root of Simpson's diversity index over productive rearrangements. The table was pulled from immuneACCESS by TCRdb, which kept in-frame rearrangements only. Such tables lose some clones; where checked, under half of the loss comes from unresolved V genes, and the rest has no known cause. D and trimming come from the DNA, and the V and J calls and clone size come from that table. This sample holds a few hundred thousand clones; 85% to 90% were observed only once. The ten most abundant clones make up more than 0.95% of the sample.

The TCR sequence derives from a woman between 18 and 30 years old who had recovered from COVID-19. The chain is encoded by TRBV30 joined to TRBJ1-1, and the D gene may be TRBD1, 5 bases matching. The sample consisted of PBMCs or T cells enriched from blood (not recorded which). The sequenced DNA: TGTGCCTGGAGTGTACCAGGGCGGGGCACTGAAGCTTTCTTT. Its protein is CAWSVPGRGTEAFF.